This record covers a single T cell receptor (beta chain). This specimen belongs to a study of blood T cell repertoires in COVID-19. Original processing methods: The authors estimated nucleated cell counts from reference gene primer amplification. Sequenced by immunoSEQ multiplex PCR; TCRdb stores in-frame clones only, minus some. The DNA was the basis for D and trimming; V, J and clone size are from that table. The sample carries over 350,000 clones, more than 85% recorded once. Germline trimming cut 5 bases from V and 3 bases from J; bases unmatched to any gene: 25. This CDR3 region has 22 residues. Germline V gene sequence: CDR1 MNHEY, CDR2 SMNVEV (reference sequence).

This TCR was sampled from a woman aged 40 to 50 who had been exposed to COVID-19. The sample consisted of PBMCs or T cells enriched from blood (not recorded which). The chain has TRBV27 and TRBJ1-4; 9 bases line up with TRBD1. This CDR3 reads CASSPRVRDRAEGRGSNEKLFF. CDR3 coding DNA: TGTGCCAGCAGTCCGCGGGTGAGGGACAGGGCTGAGGGGAGGGGATCTAATGAAAAACTGTTTTTT. The variable domain in full, with the rest retrieved from reference TRBV27 and TRBJ1-4, is EAQVTQNPRYLITVTGKKLTVTCSQNMNHEYMSWYRQDPGLGLRQIYYSMNVEVTDKGDVPEGYKVSRKEKRNFPLILESPSPNQTSLYFCASSPRVRDRAEGRGSNEKLFFGSGTQLSVL.